A selection of T cell receptor beta chains follows, all from one sample in a study of blood T cell repertoires in COVID-19. Produced via immunoSEQ multiplex PCR; TCRdb's table is partial and in-frame only. The sample includes a few hundred thousand clones, around 83% seen only once; the top ten take approximately 5%. Sequencing used PBMCs or T cells enriched from blood (not recorded which). These TCRs come from a woman aged 45-60 years who had recovered from COVID-19. Both conserved end residues are part of each CDR3. A D gene is named only where the DNA matches it firmly. Clone size is given for some rows only: seen once, a few or many times, or a class if the clone is expanded.

V gene	clone size	J gene	D gene	CDR3 protein	CDR3 DNA
TRBV29-1	NA	TRBJ2-1	TRBD2	CSVLEQGTSGGREQFF	TGCAGCGTTCTTGAACAGGGGACTAGCGGGGGAAGGGAGCAGTTCTTC
TRBV27	NA	TRBJ1-1	NA	CASRPGQRNTEAFF	TGTGCCAGCAGACCCGGACAGAGGAACACTGAAGCTTTCTTT
TRBV15	NA	TRBJ1-4	TRBD1	CATSRDRTAGGNEKLFF	TGTGCCACCAGCAGAGATCGGACGGCAGGGGGGAATGAAAAACTGTTTTTT
TRBV2	NA	TRBJ2-1	TRBD2	CAIIELAGVLEQFF	TGTGCCATCATTGAACTAGCGGGAGTCCTTGAGCAGTTCTTC
TRBV7-2	NA	TRBJ2-5	TRBD2	CASSLDGDGGAETQYF	TGTGCCAGCAGCTTAGATGGAGACGGGGGGGCAGAGACCCAGTACTTC
TRBV30	NA	TRBJ1-5	NA	CAWSEQGPQHF	TGTGCCTGGAGTGAACAGGGGCCCCAGCATTTT
TRBV28	few	TRBJ1-2	TRBD1	CASSPIQGNGYTF	TGTGCCAGCAGTCCCATACAGGGGAATGGCTACACCTTC
TRBV30	NA	TRBJ2-7	NA	CAWSVVGATGEQYF	TGTGCCTGGAGTGTAGTGGGAGCCACGGGAGAGCAGTACTTC
TRBV7-8	NA	TRBJ1-1	NA	CASSFVTGEAFF	TGTGCCAGCAGCTTTGTCACAGGTGAAGCTTTCTTT
TRBV29-1	NA	TRBJ2-2	TRBD2	CSVSPGLGNTGELFF	TGCAGCGTCAGTCCGGGACTAGGTAACACCGGGGAGCTGTTTTTT
TRBV6-5	few	TRBJ1-2	NA	CASTIQGPGYGYTF	TGTGCCAGCACCATCCAGGGGCCCGGGTATGGCTACACCTTC
TRBV5-4	NA	TRBJ1-2	TRBD1	CASSSHRGNLNYGYTF	TGTGCCAGCAGCTCGCACAGGGGGAACCTTAACTATGGCTACACCTTC
TRBV3-1/TRBV3-2	NA	TRBJ2-7	TRBD2	CASSRLAGGQPYEQYF	TGTGCCAGCAGCCGTCTAGCGGGGGGCCAACCCTACGAGCAGTACTTC
TRBV27	NA	TRBJ2-7	TRBD1	CASSSTVPRQGRPYEQYF	TGTGCCAGCAGTTCCACTGTACCTCGACAGGGGCGACCCTACGAGCAGTACTTC
TRBV19	once	TRBJ2-2	NA	CASNMVGNTGELFF	TGTGCCAGTAATATGGTCGGGAACACCGGGGAGCTGTTTTTT
TRBV5-1	NA	TRBJ1-2	NA	CASSLGRGKDDYGYTF	TGCGCCAGCAGCTTGGGTAGGGGTAAAGACGACTATGGCTACACCTTC
TRBV30	few	TRBJ1-1	NA	CAWSFRGEAFF	TGTGCCTGGAGCTTCAGGGGTGAAGCTTTCTTT
TRBV30	NA	TRBJ2-3	TRBD2	CAWSEKTSGRGDTQYF	TGTGCCTGGAGCGAAAAGACTAGCGGGAGGGGAGATACGCAGTATTTT
TRBV2	NA	TRBJ2-7	NA	CASSQEDSKPYEQYF	TGTGCCAGCAGCCAAGAGGACTCCAAGCCCTACGAGCAGTACTTC
TRBV5-6	NA	TRBJ2-1	NA	CASRSQWVGEQFF	TGTGCCAGCAGGTCACAGTGGGTGGGTGAGCAGTTCTTC
TRBV7-9	NA	TRBJ1-3	NA	CASSLVLGQSSGNTIYF	TGTGCCAGCAGCTTAGTCTTAGGACAGAGCTCTGGAAACACCATATATTTT
TRBV19	NA	TRBJ2-2	TRBD1	CASVHGGQGYTGELFF	TGTGCCAGTGTTCACGGGGGACAGGGGTACACCGGGGAGCTGTTTTTT
TRBV7-3	NA	TRBJ2-2	NA	CAVGEHGTGELFF	TGTGCCGTAGGGGAACACGGCACCGGGGAGCTGTTTTTT
TRBV5-4	NA	TRBJ1-1	TRBD1	CASSLVSGGGTEAFF	TGTGCCAGCAGCTTGGTTTCAGGGGGCGGGACTGAAGCTTTCTTT
TRBV5-1	NA	TRBJ1-1	TRBD1	CASSLDRGSTEAFF	TGCGCCAGCAGCTTGGACAGGGGTAGTACTGAAGCTTTCTTT
TRBV10-3	NA	TRBJ1-2	TRBD1	CAIRTGVGGYTF	TGTGCCATCAGGACAGGGGTGGGCGGCTACACCTTC
TRBV6-2/TRBV6-3	NA	TRBJ2-5	TRBD2	CASSGGLAGTQYF	TGTGCCAGCAGTGGAGGGCTAGCGGGGACCCAGTACTTC
TRBV7-6	NA	TRBJ1-1	TRBD1	CASSLAGTENTEAFF	TGTGCCAGCAGCTTAGCAGGGACAGAGAACACTGAAGCTTTCTTT
TRBV19	NA	TRBJ1-1	NA	CASSIRQNTEAFF	TGTGCCAGTAGTATCAGACAGAACACTGAAGCTTTCTTT
TRBV5-1	NA	TRBJ2-7	TRBD1	CASRRDPGQGLYEQYF	TGCGCCAGCAGAAGGGACCCGGGACAGGGATTATACGAGCAGTACTTC
TRBV4-3	NA	TRBJ2-3	NA	CASSQDLLVTDTQYF	TGCGCCAGCAGCCAAGATCTCCTAGTCACAGATACGCAGTATTTT
TRBV4-2	NA	TRBJ1-1	TRBD1	CASSRDRGRNTEAFF	TGTGCCAGCAGCCGAGACAGGGGTCGGAACACTGAAGCTTTCTTT
TRBV29-1	NA	TRBJ1-1	TRBD1	CSHSPGQGTEAFF	TGCAGCCACTCACCGGGACAGGGGACTGAAGCTTTCTTT
TRBV2	NA	TRBJ2-3	TRBD1	CASSRTGITDTQYF	TGTGCCAGCAGCCGGACAGGAATCACAGATACGCAGTATTTT
TRBV19	NA	TRBJ1-2	TRBD1	CASSIEGQGNYGYTF	TGTGCCAGTAGTATTGAGGGACAGGGGAACTATGGCTACACCTTC
TRBV5-1	few	TRBJ1-2	TRBD1	CASSFDRAAGGYTF	TGCGCCAGCAGCTTTGACAGGGCGGCGGGAGGCTACACCTTC
TRBV12-3/TRBV12-4	NA	TRBJ1-1	NA	CASSLVLEAFF	TGTGCCAGCAGTTTAGTTCTTGAAGCTTTCTTT
TRBV2	few	TRBJ2-3	TRBD1	CANRGSTDTQYF	TGTGCGAACAGGGGGTCGACAGATACGCAGTATTTT
TRBV5-6	NA	TRBJ2-1	TRBD1	CASSLGAGGNEQFF	TGTGCCAGCAGCTTGGGGGCAGGGGGTAATGAGCAGTTCTTC
TRBV6-5	NA	TRBJ1-6	TRBD1	CASSYSLTGVDSPLHF	TGTGCCAGCAGTTACTCCCTGACAGGGGTGGATTCACCCCTCCACTTT
TRBV4-1	NA	TRBJ2-5	TRBD1	CASSQDPTGGGETQYF	TGCGCCAGCAGCCAAGATCCCACAGGGGGCGGTGAGACCCAGTACTTC
TRBV27	NA	TRBJ1-2	TRBD1	CASSRDRAYGYTF	TGTGCCAGCAGCCGGGACAGGGCCTATGGCTACACCTTC
TRBV5-1	NA	TRBJ2-3	TRBD2	CASAREPHTDTQYF	TGCGCCAGCGCGCGGGAGCCCCACACAGATACGCAGTATTTT
TRBV11-2	NA	TRBJ1-6	NA	CASSSTSSTPGHF	TGTGCCAGCAGCTCCACTAGCTCCACCCCGGGCCACTTT